The 20 T cell receptor beta chains listed next were all sequenced from one sample in a study of neurological immune-mediated disorders. TCRdb redid the calling of the 5' RACE reads with MiXCR, one entry per CDR3 protein. In the table there are 66,000 or so distinct CDR3 sequences, around 5.2% of which are singletons. Sequenced: PBMCs. These receptors were collected from a woman aged 25 to 39 with multiple sclerosis.

This clonotype came up many times. The CDR3 bases are TGCAGCGTGATAAGGGGGTGGGCTGAAGCTTTCTTT. As protein: CSVIRGWAEAFF. This sequence joins TRBV29-1 and TRBJ1-1; TRBD1 is a possible D gene (6 bases). CDR3 length equals 12 residues. Germline loops: CDR1 SQVTM, CDR2 ANQGSEA. The ends were cut back, 6 bases at V and 6 bases at J, with 14 bases in the middle.

This clonotype appeared many times. Mismatch with germline at one junction end may stem from a read error. The chain is built from TRBV3-1 and TRBJ1-1, with a possible D match to TRBD1 (5 bases). The CDR3 has 15 amino acids. Germline loops: CDR1 LGHDT, CDR2 YNNKEL (reference sequence). This CDR3 reads CASSEEGAGHIEAFF. In nucleotides, the CDR3 is TGTGCCAGCAGCGAAGAAGGGGCAGGTCACATTGAAGCTTTCTTT.

In this sample, this clonotype turned up many times. Compared with germline, one end of the junction differs, possibly owing to a read error. The V call is TRBV27, the J call TRBJ1-5, with D unresolved. This CDR3 is 12 amino acids long. CDR1 and CDR2 (germline): MNHEY, SMNVEV (reference sequence). This chain's CDR3 is CASAPLGQPQNF. DNA of the CDR3: TGTGCCAGCGCACCGCTGGGCCAGCCCCAGAATTTT.

This clonotype was counted many times. V and J are TRBV5-1 and TRBJ1-1, with unresolved D. Germline CDR1 is SGHRS and CDR2 is YFSETQ. Between the trimmed V and J ends, which lost 0 bases and 0 bases, there was a span of 6 bases. This CDR3 spans 14 amino acids. As DNA, the CDR3 is TGCGCCAGCAGCTTGGCTCAGGTGAACACTGAAGCTTTCTTT. This translates into CASSLAQVNTEAFF.

This clonotype was found many times. The chain has TRBV15 and TRBJ2-7, with 10 positions matching TRBD1. The CDR3 spans 15 residues. Trimming cost V 3 bases and J 0 bases; bases outside gene matches: 2. The germline CDR1 and CDR2 sequences are LNHNV and YYDKDF (reference sequence). The CDR3 spells CATSSRDRGSYEQYF. The CDR3 region has the DNA TGTGCCACCAGCAGCCGGGACAGGGGCTCCTACGAGCAGTACTTC. Based on the CDR3 plus reference TRBV15 and TRBJ2-7, the full variable domain is DAMVIQNPRYQVTQFGKPVTLSCSQTLNHNVMYWYQQKSSQAPKLLFHYYDKDFNNEADTPDNFQSRRPNTSFCFLDIRSPGLGDTAMYLCATSSRDRGSYEQYFGPGTRLTVT.

The chain combines TRBV5-1 with TRBJ2-4; D is uncertain. This CDR3 spans 17 amino acids. Trimming stripped 0 bases from V and 0 bases from J, with 13 bases between. Germline assignment: CDR1 SGHRS and CDR2 YFSETQ. The CDR3 bases are TGCGCCAGCAGCTTGGCATTAGCTAGTGGAGCCAAAAACATTCAGTACTTC. Translated, it gives CASSLALASGAKNIQYF.

This clonotype was observed many times. The V and J genes are TRBV5-6 and TRBJ1-1; D perhaps matches TRBD1 (6 bases). Trimming left V 5 bases short and J 5 bases short, with 16 bases between. Germline loops: CDR1 SGHDT, CDR2 YYEEEE. CDR3 length equals 14 residues. This CDR3 is CASSTGGASTEAFF. The CDR3 nucleotides read TGTGCCAGCAGTACGGGGGGGGCGAGTACTGAAGCTTTCTTT.

This clonotype has ten or more counts. V is TRBV10-3 and J is TRBJ2-7; 9 bases agree with TRBD2. Germline trimming cut 5 bases from V and 7 bases from J; bases unmatched to any gene: 6. The CDR3 has 13 residues. The germline gives CDR1 ENHRY, CDR2 SYGVKD. CDR3 nucleotides: TGTGCCATCAGTAAAGAGACTAGCGGAGAGCAGTACTTC. This gives the protein CAISKETSGEQYF.

This clonotype was observed at least ten times. The chain has TRBV2 and TRBJ1-2; 9 bases map to TRBD1. The length of the CDR3 is 17 residues. CDR1 is SNHLY and CDR2 is FYNNEI in the germline V gene. V shed 2 bases and J 4 bases; nucleotides not matched to a gene: 11. This CDR3 reads CASSEINRDRDIYGYTF. The DNA for the CDR3 is TGTGCCAGCAGTGAAATTAACCGGGACAGGGATATCTATGGCTACACCTTC.

This clonotype appeared many times. The rearrangement links TRBV10-3 to TRBJ2-3, with D perhaps TRBD2 (5 bases). V was shortened by 0 bases and J by 4 bases, with 17 bases between the two germline ends. There are 17 residues in the CDR3. Germline V gives CDR1 ENHRY, CDR2 SYGVKD. Written as DNA, the CDR3 is TGTGCCATCAGTGAGTCGACGCGCGGGCTTAGCTCAGATACGCAGTATTTT. Amino acid sequence: CAISESTRGLSSDTQYF.

The table lists this clonotype with many counts. The DNA of the CDR3 is TGTGCCAGCAGCTCCCTAACCGGGACACCTTTGGGAGATACGCAGTATTTT. Residues: CASSSLTGTPLGDTQYF. V gene TRBV11-2 combines with J gene TRBJ2-3; perhaps TRBD1 as D (6 bases). CDR3 length: 17 amino acids. V lost 4 bases to trimming and J lost 5 bases, with 22 bases between them. Germline V gene sequence: CDR1 SGHAT, CDR2 FQNNGV.

This clonotype was recorded many times. The V and J genes are TRBV20-1 and TRBJ1-1; no clear D gene. Germline CDR1 DFQATT, CDR2 SNEGSKA (reference sequence). The CDR3 is 15 residues long. The V end was cut by 0 bases, the J end by 0 bases, with 11 bases between. In nucleotides, the CDR3 is TGCAGTGCTAGAGAATTTGGGCGAATGAACACTGAAGCTTTCTTT. This translates into CSAREFGRMNTEAFF.

This clonotype has a count of ten or more. This rearrangement joins TRBV7-6 to TRBJ1-2, with unresolved D. Trimming shortened V by 3 bases and J by 2 bases, and 13 bases separated the two germline ends. The CDR3 length is 15 residues. Germline CDR1 reads SGHVS; CDR2 reads FNYEAQ. CDR3 amino acids: CASSLIADGNYGYTF. As DNA, the CDR3 is TGTGCCAGCAGCTTGATTGCGGACGGCAACTATGGCTACACCTTC.

There are many counts of this clonotype. The chain uses TRBV20-1 and TRBJ2-1; 10 positions match TRBD1. This CDR3 spans 14 amino acids. Germline V gene sequence: CDR1 DFQATT, CDR2 SNEGSKA (reference sequence). V gave up 5 bases and J gave up 4 bases; unmatched junction bases: 5. The CDR3 loop is CSAPGTGAYNEQFF. The CDR3 coding sequence is TGCAGTGCTCCCGGGACAGGGGCTTACAATGAGCAGTTCTTC.

This clonotype was detected many times. The chain links TRBV12-3 or TRBV12-4 to TRBJ1-5; TRBD1 is a possible D gene (5 bases). The CDR3 consists of 14 residues. Trimming removed 3 bases from V and 4 bases from J, with 10 bases in between. Here the CDR3 reads CASSFEGENQPQHF. Written as DNA, the CDR3 is TGTGCCAGCAGTTTTGAAGGGGAGAATCAGCCCCAGCATTTT.

This clonotype was picked up many times. The V call is TRBV4-2, the J call TRBJ2-3, with 9 positions matching TRBD2. This CDR3 has 22 residues. Germline V gene data show CDR1 as LGHNA and CDR2 as YNFKEQ. V lost 0 bases to trimming and J lost 0 bases; unmatched junction nucleotides: 19. The CDR3 region is CASSQEVAGGPRSGPSTDTQYF. CDR3 DNA sequence: TGTGCCAGCAGCCAAGAGGTGGCGGGGGGGCCTCGTTCTGGGCCTAGCACAGATACGCAGTATTTT.

This clonotype has at least ten counts. The chain is built from TRBV30 and TRBJ2-2, with no clear D. V was trimmed by 8 bases and J by 5 bases, leaving 12 bases between them. The CDR3 extends over 12 amino acids. Germline CDR1 and CDR2: GTSNPN and SVGIG (reference sequence). The CDR3 spells CALTDLTGELFF. Written as DNA, the CDR3 is TGTGCCCTCACGGACCTTACCGGGGAGCTGTTTTTT.

This clonotype was recorded many times. J is TRBJ1-2 and V is TRBV3-1; D not resolved. V was cut by 2 bases and J by 2 bases, with 9 bases left in between. The CDR3 sequence is 14 residues long. Per the germline V gene, CDR1 is LGHDT and CDR2 is YNNKEL (reference sequence). The CDR3, as DNA: TGTGCCAGCAGCCAAACTCAGAAAAACTATGGCTACACCTTC. It is translated as CASSQTQKNYGYTF.

This clonotype showed up just once. A clone one base away is much larger, so this may be a read error. The V and J genes are TRBV20-1 and TRBJ1-1; D gene uncertain. V dropped 5 bases and J dropped 1 base, with 11 bases sitting between them. From germline, CDR1 is DFQATT and CDR2 SNEGSKA (reference sequence). There are 13 residues in the CDR3. Here the CDR3 reads CSASGKQNTEAFF. The CDR3 nucleotides read TGCAGTGCTTCGGGGAAGCAGAACACTGAAGCTTTCTTT.

The chain employs TRBV5-1 and TRBJ2-3, with D possibly TRBD2 on 5 matching bases. This CDR3 is 14 amino acids long. In germline, CDR1 is SGHRS, CDR2 YFSETQ. Trimming removed 4 bases from V and 0 bases from J, with 9 bases in between. The CDR3 region has the DNA TGCGCCAGCAGCAAGGACTCGAGCACAGATACGCAGTATTTT. Translating gives CASSKDSSTDTQYF.